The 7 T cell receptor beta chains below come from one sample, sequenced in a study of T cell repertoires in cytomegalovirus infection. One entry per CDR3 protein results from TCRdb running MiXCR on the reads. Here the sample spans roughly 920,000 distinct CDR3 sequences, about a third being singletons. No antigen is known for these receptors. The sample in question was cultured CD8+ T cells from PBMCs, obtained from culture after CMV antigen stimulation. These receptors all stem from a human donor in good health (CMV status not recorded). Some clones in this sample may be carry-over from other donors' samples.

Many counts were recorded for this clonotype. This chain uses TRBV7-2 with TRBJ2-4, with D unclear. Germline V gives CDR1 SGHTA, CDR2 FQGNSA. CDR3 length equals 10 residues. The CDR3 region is CEGCKNIQYF. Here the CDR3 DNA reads TGTGAAGGCTGCAAAAACATTCAGTACTTC.

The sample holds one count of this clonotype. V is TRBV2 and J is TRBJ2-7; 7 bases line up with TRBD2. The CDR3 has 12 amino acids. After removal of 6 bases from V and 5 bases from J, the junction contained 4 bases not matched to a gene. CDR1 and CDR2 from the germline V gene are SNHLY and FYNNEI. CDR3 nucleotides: TGTGCCAGCAGGGGGACTATTGACGAGCAGTACTTC. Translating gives CASRGTIDEQYF.

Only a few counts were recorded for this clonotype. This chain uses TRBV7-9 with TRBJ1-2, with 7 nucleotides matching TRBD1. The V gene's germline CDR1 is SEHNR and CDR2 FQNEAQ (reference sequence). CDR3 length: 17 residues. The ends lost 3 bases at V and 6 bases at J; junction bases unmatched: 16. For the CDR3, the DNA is TGTGCCAGCAGCTTTCCTAATCTCAGGGGGTCAGAAGATGGCTACACCTTC. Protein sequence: CASSFPNLRGSEDGYTF.

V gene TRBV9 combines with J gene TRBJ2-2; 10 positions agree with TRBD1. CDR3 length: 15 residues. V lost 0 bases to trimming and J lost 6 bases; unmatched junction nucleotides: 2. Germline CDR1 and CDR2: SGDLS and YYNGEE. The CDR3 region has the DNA TGTGCCAGCAGCGTAGCGGGGACAGGGGCCGGGGAGCTGTTTTTT. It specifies CASSVAGTGAGELFF.

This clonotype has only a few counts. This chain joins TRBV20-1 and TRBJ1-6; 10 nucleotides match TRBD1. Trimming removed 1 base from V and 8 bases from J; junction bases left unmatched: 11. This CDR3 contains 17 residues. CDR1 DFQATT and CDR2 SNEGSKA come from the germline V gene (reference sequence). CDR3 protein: CSARAPPGQGKDSPLHF. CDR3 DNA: TGCAGTGCTAGAGCCCCTCCGGGACAGGGGAAGGATTCACCCCTCCACTTT.

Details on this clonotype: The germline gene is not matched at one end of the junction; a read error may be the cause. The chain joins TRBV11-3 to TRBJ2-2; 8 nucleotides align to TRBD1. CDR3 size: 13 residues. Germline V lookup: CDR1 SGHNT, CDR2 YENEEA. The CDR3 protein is CVSSSTGDGELFF. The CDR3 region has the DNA TGTGTCAGCAGCTCGACAGGGGATGGGGAGCTGTTTTTT. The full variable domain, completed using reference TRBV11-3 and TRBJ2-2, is EAGVVQSPRYKIIEKKQPVAFWCNPISGHNTLYWYLQNLGQGPELLIRYENEEAVDDSQLPKDRFSAERLKGVDSTLKIQPAELGDSAVYLCVSSSTGDGELFFGEGSRLTVL.

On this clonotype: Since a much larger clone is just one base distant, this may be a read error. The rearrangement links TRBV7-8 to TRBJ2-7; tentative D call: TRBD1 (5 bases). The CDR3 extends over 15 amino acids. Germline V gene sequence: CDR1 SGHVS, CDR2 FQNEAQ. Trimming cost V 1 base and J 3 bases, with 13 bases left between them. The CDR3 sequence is CASSLGAGYRYEQYV. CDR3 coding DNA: TGTGCCAGCAGCTTAGGGGCAGGGTACCGCTACGAGCAGTACGTC.